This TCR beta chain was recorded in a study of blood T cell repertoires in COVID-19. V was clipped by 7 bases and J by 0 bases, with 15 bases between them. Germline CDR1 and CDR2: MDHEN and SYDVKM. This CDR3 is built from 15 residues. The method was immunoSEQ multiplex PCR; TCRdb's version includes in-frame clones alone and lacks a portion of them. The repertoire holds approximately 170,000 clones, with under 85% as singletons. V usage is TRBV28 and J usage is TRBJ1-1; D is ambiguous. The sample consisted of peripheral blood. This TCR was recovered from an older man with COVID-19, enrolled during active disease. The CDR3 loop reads CASTVGGSLNTEAFF. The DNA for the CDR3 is TGTGCCAGCACTGTAGGAGGTTCCTTGAACACTGAAGCTTTCTTT.